This T cell receptor beta chain was retrieved from a study of T cells in Graves' hyperthyroidism and ophthalmopathy. The CDR3 is 16 amino acids. V was trimmed by 4 bases and J by 6 bases, leaving 21 bases between them. The germline V gene encodes CDR1 LGHNT and CDR2 FRNRAP. This clonotype was picked up a small number of times. Amplification of TCR beta CDR3 regions used RNA as the template. First-round RT-PCR of the TCR CDR3 relied on the HTBI primer set. TCRdb independently ran MiXCR on the multiplex PCR reads; one entry per CDR3 protein. The sample has about 760,000 distinct CDR3 sequences, under 45% seen once.

This TCR derives from a woman between 40 and 55 years old with Graves' hyperthyroidism. V is TRBV12-5 and J is TRBJ1-1; D is undetermined. The sample consisted of blood. The CDR3 DNA follows: TGTGCTAGTGGTTCATCCGCAGCTTTCGGTATGGCTGAAGCTTTCTTT. Its protein is CASGSSAAFGMAEAFF.